One and the same sample provided the 14 T cell receptor beta chains below, sequenced in a study of cytomegalovirus exposure and HLA in healthy donors. PCR primers comprised 60 Vbeta and 13 Jbeta primers. The method was immunoSEQ multiplex PCR; TCRdb's version includes in-frame clones alone and lacks a portion of them. The repertoire consists of around 140,000 clones, with just over 65% occurring once and the leading ten covering approximately 6.5%. Sequencing was done on a sample of PBMCs. These receptors were collected from a woman aged 60-75 years in good health and CMV-seronegative.

The rearrangement links TRBV6-5 to TRBJ2-3; possibly TRBD2 for D (5 bases). Trimming removed 2 bases from V and 0 bases from J, with 12 bases in between. CDR3 size: 16 residues. Germline CDR1 and CDR2: MNHEY and SVGAGI. The CDR3 DNA reads as TGTGCCAGCAGTTACGGGCTAGCTACTAGCACAGATACGCAGTATTTT. Translated: CASSYGLATSTDTQYF.

V and J are TRBV5-1 and TRBJ1-4, with D possibly matching TRBD1 (5 bases). There are 13 residues in the CDR3. CDR1 SGHRS and CDR2 YFSETQ come from the germline V gene. The V end lost 0 bases, the J end lost 5 bases, and 5 bases lay between the germline ends. CDR3 in amino acids: CASSLAGNEKLFF. The DNA for the CDR3 is TGCGCCAGCAGCTTGGCAGGGAATGAAAAACTGTTTTTT.

The chain employs TRBV9 and TRBJ2-3; D perhaps matches TRBD2 (5 bases). Germline loops: CDR1 SGDLS, CDR2 YYNGEE. This CDR3 comprises 16 residues. Between the trimmed V and J ends, which lost 1 base and 0 bases, there was a span of 12 bases. The CDR3 sequence is CASSVTLLASTDTQYF. Written as DNA, the CDR3 is TGTGCCAGCAGCGTAACCCTGTTAGCGAGCACAGATACGCAGTATTTT.

The V call is TRBV2, the J call TRBJ1-1; unclear D gene. The CDR3 contains 11 residues. The V end was cut by 9 bases, the J end by 0 bases, with 5 bases between. Germline CDR1 and CDR2: SNHLY and FYNNEI. As DNA, the CDR3 is TGTGCCAGAGAGGTGAACACTGAAGCTTTCTTT. Its protein is CAREVNTEAFF.

This clone was seen once. The rearrangement uses TRBV7-8 and TRBJ2-1; 9 bases line up with TRBD2. The trim removed 5 bases at V and 7 bases at J, leaving 12 bases unmatched. The germline V gene has CDR1 SGHVS and CDR2 FQNEAQ. The CDR3 has 16 residues. The CDR3 coding sequence is TGTGCCAGCAGCCCCTACCGCCTAGCGGGGAAAAATGAGCAGTTCTTC. Its protein product is CASSPYRLAGKNEQFF.

The rearrangement uses TRBV4-3 and TRBJ2-5; weak D call: TRBD2 (6 bases). This CDR3 is built from 16 residues. Deletions cut 1 base from V and 6 bases from J, with 18 bases between. Germline CDR1 is LGHNA and CDR2 is YSLEER. CDR3 amino acids: CASSQGRLDGVQTQYF. The CDR3 bases are TGCGCCAGCAGCCAAGGCCGACTAGATGGAGTGCAGACCCAGTACTTC.

This clone occurred a few times. The genes are TRBV19 and TRBJ1-5; D is unclear. The CDR3 covers 14 residues. Between the trimmed V and J ends, which lost 5 bases and 6 bases, there was a span of 14 bases. The V gene's germline CDR1 is LNHDA and CDR2 SQIVND (reference sequence). In nucleotides, the CDR3 is TGTGCCAGTAGTCAATCCGGTCGGGGTCAGCCCCAGCATTTT. Protein sequence: CASSQSGRGQPQHF.

The chain carries TRBV5-5 and TRBJ2-1, with 12 bases aligning to TRBD2. Unmatched junction bases numbered 4, after V lost 1 base and J lost 8 bases. The CDR3 has 15 residues. The germline gives CDR1 SGHKS, CDR2 YYEKEE (reference sequence). CDR3 sequence: CASSLLAGGAYEQFF. The CDR3, as DNA: TGTGCCAGCAGCTTGCTAGCGGGAGGGGCCTATGAGCAGTTCTTC. Together with reference TRBV5-5 and TRBJ2-1, the CDR3 gives the full variable domain: DAGVTQSPTHLIKTRGQQVTLRCSPISGHKSVSWYQQVLGQGPQFIFQYYEKEERGRGNFPDRFSARQFPNYSSELNVNALLLGDSALYLCASSLLAGGAYEQFFGPGTRLTVL.

The rearrangement joins TRBV25-1 to TRBJ2-5; D is unresolved. The closer fit of TRBJ2-7 to the DNA end suggests the J call may be wrong. The CDR3 totals 11 residues. Germline V gene sequence: CDR1 MGHDK, CDR2 SYGVNS. CDR3 in DNA: TGTGCCAGCAGTGAGCCGTACGAGCAGTACTTC. It is translated as CASSEPYEQYF.

The chain couples TRBV7-6 to TRBJ2-7; 7 bases are a match to TRBD1. CDR3 length: 15 residues. The germline V gene has CDR1 SGHVS and CDR2 FNYEAQ. J lost 1 base, V lost 1 base, and 4 bases had no gene match. This CDR3 is CASSLEGRGSYEQYF. The CDR3, as DNA: TGTGCCAGCAGCTTAGAGGGCAGGGGGTCCTACGAGCAGTACTTC. Complete variable domain (other parts from reference TRBV7-6 and TRBJ2-7): GAGVSQSPRYKVTKRGQDVALRCDPISGHVSLYWYRQALGQGPEFLTYFNYEAQQDKSGLPNDRFSAERPEGSISTLTIQRTEQRDSAMYRCASSLEGRGSYEQYFGPGTRLTVT.

On this clone itself: At one of its ends the junction is not consistent with the germline gene, which may arise from a read error. Other DNA sequences in this specimen translate into the identical CDR3. The chain links TRBV6-1 to TRBJ2-7; TRBD1 aligns across 8 bases. Germline CDR1 is MNHNS and CDR2 is SASEGT. The CDR3 has 15 residues. This chain's CDR3 is CASSVWTGRNYEQYF. For the CDR3, the DNA is TGTGCTAGCAGTGTCTGGACAGGGCGAAACTACGAGCAGTACTTC.

This clone appeared a single time. This CDR3 is CASSVGGTYNEQFF. CDR3 in DNA: TGTGCCAGCAGCGTTGGCGGGACTTACAATGAGCAGTTCTTC. This sequence joins TRBV9 and TRBJ2-1; a possible D gene is TRBD2 (6 bases). V dropped 2 bases and J dropped 4 bases, with 10 bases sitting between them. Germline lookup yields CDR1 SGDLS and CDR2 YYNGEE. CDR3 size: 14 residues.

This clone was seen more than once but under ten times. This sequence joins TRBV5-1 and TRBJ2-7; 9 bases map to TRBD1. This CDR3 contains 15 residues. With 1 base clipped from V and 3 bases from J, the junction kept 5 bases outside the gene matches. Per germline, CDR1 SGHRS and CDR2 YFSETQ. CDR3: CASSLQGQGIYEQYF. The CDR3 DNA reads as TGCGCCAGCAGCTTGCAAGGACAGGGGATCTACGAGCAGTACTTC.

This chain uses TRBV2 with TRBJ1-1, with D perhaps TRBD1 (5 bases). Germline lookup yields CDR1 SNHLY and CDR2 FYNNEI. The CDR3 extends over 14 amino acids. V was trimmed by 4 bases and J by 4 bases, leaving 13 bases between them. DNA of the CDR3: TGTGCCAGCAGTGTTCAGGGCCAGGGCACTGAAGCTTTCTTT. Its protein is CASSVQGQGTEAFF. The whole variable domain, filled in from reference TRBV2 and TRBJ1-1, reads EPEVTQTPSHQVTQMGQEVILRCVPISNHLYFYWYRQILGQKVEFLVSFYNNEISEKSEIFDDQFSVERPDGSNFTLKIRSTKLEDSAMYFCASSVQGQGTEAFFGQGTRLTVV.